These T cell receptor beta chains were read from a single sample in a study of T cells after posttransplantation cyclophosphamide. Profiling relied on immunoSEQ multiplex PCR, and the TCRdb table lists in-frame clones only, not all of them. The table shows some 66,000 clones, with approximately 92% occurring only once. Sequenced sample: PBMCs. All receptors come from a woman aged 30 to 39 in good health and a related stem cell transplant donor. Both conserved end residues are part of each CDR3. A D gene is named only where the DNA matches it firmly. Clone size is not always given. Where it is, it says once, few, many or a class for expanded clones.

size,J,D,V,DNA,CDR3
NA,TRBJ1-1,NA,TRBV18,TGTGCCAGCCCACCCGGGGGGGGGAACACTGAAGCTTTCTTT,CASPPGGGNTEAFF
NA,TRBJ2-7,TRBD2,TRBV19,TGTGCCAGTAGTATAGTTAGCGGGGGTATCTACGAGCAGTACTTC,CASSIVSGGIYEQYF
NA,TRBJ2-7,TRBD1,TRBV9,TGTGCCAGCAGCGTGGATGACAGGGGGCTTTCCTACGAGCAGTACTTC,CASSVDDRGLSYEQYF
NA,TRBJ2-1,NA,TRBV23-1,TGCGCCAGCAGTCAACACAGGCACAATGAGCAGTTCTTC,CASSQHRHNEQFF
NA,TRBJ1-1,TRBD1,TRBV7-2,TGTGCCAGCAGCTTATCCCAGGGGGGCACTGAAGCTTTCTTT,CASSLSQGGTEAFF
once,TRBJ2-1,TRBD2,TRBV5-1,TGCGCCAGCAGCTTGAGCCCCCTAGCGGGGCCTTACAATGAGCAGTTCTTC,CASSLSPLAGPYNEQFF
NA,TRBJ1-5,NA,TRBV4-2,TGTGCCAGCAGCCAACACAATCAGCCCCAGCATTTT,CASSQHNQPQHF
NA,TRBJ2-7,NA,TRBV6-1,TGTGCCAGCAGTGAACAGGGGTACGCCTACGAGCAGTACTTC,CASSEQGYAYEQYF
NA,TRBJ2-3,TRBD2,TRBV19,TGTGCCAGTAGTAGTAGGACTAGCGGGGGGTCAGATACGCAGTATTTT,CASSSRTSGGSDTQYF
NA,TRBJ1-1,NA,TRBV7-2,TGTGCCAGCAGCTTAGATAGGGTGCGGAACACTGAAGCTTTCTTT,CASSLDRVRNTEAFF
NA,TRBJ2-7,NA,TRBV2,TGTGCCAGCAGGTCTCGGGGTGGCTACGAGCAGTACTTC,CASRSRGGYEQYF
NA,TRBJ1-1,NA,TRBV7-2,TGTGCCAGCAGCCAAGTCACGGGCGTCGCTTTCTTT,CASSQVTGVAFF
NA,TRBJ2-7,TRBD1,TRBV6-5,TGTGCCAGCAGTTATCAGACAGGGGGATACGAGCAGTACTTC,CASSYQTGGYEQYF
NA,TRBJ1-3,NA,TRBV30,TGTGCCTGGAGTGTACTAGACACCATATATTTT,CAWSVLDTIYF
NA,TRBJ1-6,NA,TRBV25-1,TGTGCCAGCAGTCCACGCTATAATTCACCCCTCCACTTT,CASSPRYNSPLHF
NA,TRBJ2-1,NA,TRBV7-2,TGTGCCAGCAGCTTACAGAACCACAATGAGCAGTTCTTC,CASSLQNHNEQFF
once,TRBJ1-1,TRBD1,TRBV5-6,TGTGCCAGCAGCTTGGAGGGGACAGGGGGCAACACTGAAGCTTTCTTT,CASSLEGTGGNTEAFF
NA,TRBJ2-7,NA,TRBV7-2,TGTGCCAGCACCCGACAATCCCTCTCCTACGAGCAGTACTTC,CASTRQSLSYEQYF
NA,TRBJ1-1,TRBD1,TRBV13,TGTGCCAGCGGGACAGAGAACACTGAAGCTTTCTTT,CASGTENTEAFF
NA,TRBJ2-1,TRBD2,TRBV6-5,TGTGCCAGCAGGGGGACTAGCAGCTCCTACAATGAGCAGTTCTTC,CASRGTSSSYNEQFF
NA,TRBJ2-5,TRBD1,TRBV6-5,TGTGCCAGCAGGAGCAGGGGGTGGGAAGAGACCCAGTACTTC,CASRSRGWEETQYF
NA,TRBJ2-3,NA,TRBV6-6,TGTGCCAGCAGTTCAGGGTGGGATACGCAGTATTTT,CASSSGWDTQYF
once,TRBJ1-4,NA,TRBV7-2,TGTGCCAGCAGCTTAATGGTCTGGGAAAAACTGTTTTTT,CASSLMVWEKLFF
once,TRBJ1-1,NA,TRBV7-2,TGTGCCAGCAGCTTGGGTCTCATGAACACTGAAGCTTTCTTT,CASSLGLMNTEAFF
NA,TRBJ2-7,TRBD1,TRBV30,TGTGCCTCCAAAGGGACAGGGGGCGGTGAGCAGTACTTC,CASKGTGGGEQYF
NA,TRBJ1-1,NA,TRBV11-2,TGTGCCAGCAGCTTAGCCTCAATGGAAGCTTTCTTT,CASSLASMEAFF
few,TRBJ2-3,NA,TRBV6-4,TGTGCCAGCAGTGTATCAGGGAGCACAGATACGCAGTATTTT,CASSVSGSTDTQYF
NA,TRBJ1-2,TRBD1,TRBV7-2,TGTGCCAGCAGCCCGGACAGGGTGGGGGGCTACACCTTC,CASSPDRVGGYTF
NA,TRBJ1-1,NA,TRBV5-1,TGCGCCAGCAGCTTTCAGAGGAACACTGAAGCTTTCTTT,CASSFQRNTEAFF
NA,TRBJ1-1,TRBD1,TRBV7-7,TGTGCCAGCAGTTCCGACAGGGACACTGAAGCTTTCTTT,CASSSDRDTEAFF
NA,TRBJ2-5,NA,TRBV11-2,TGTGCCAGCAGCTTAGATTCGGCTTACAGGCAGAAAGAGACCCAGTACTTC,CASSLDSAYRQKETQYF
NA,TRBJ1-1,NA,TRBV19,TGTGCCAGTAGCCCCCATAGGCCCTTTAGTATGAACACTGAAGCTTTCTTT,CASSPHRPFSMNTEAFF
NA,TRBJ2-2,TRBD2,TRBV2,TGTGCCAGCAGTGAACAGGGACTAGGGACCGGGGAGCTGTTTTTT,CASSEQGLGTGELFF
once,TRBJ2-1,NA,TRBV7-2,TGTGCCAGCAGTCGAGCCGCAGGGCACCGCAATGAGCAGTTCTTC,CASSRAAGHRNEQFF
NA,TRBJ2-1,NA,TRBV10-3,TGTGCCATCAGGGGCGTGGGGGGCAATGAGCAGTTCTTC,CAIRGVGGNEQFF
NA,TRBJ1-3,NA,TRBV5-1,TGCGCCAGCAGCTTGGGACGGCAGTCTGGAAACACCATATATTTT,CASSLGRQSGNTIYF
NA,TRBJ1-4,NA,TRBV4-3,TGCGCCAGCAGCCACGAGGAAGGGGCAACTAATGAAAAACTGTTTTTT,CASSHEEGATNEKLFF